The next 27 T cell receptor beta chains were all read from a single sample in a study of shared clonotypes between healthy human individuals. TCRdb's copy holds only in-frame clones and misses some; the assay was immunoSEQ multiplex PCR. Found here are about 1 million clones, under 80% of them singletons; the top ten hold about 1.5%. The specimen was memory CD4+ T cells sorted from blood. Subset: CD45RA-negative fraction. The receptors derive from a man between 18 and 29 years old in good health.

This chain joins TRBV27 and TRBJ2-2; TRBD2 might be the D (6 bases). The V end was cut by 0 bases, the J end by 3 bases, with 17 bases between. The CDR3 is made up of 18 amino acids. The germline CDR1 and CDR2 sequences are MNHEY and SMNVEV (reference sequence). CDR3 nucleotide sequence: TGTGCCAGCAGTTTATCTAAGCGGGCAGGATTGGACACCGGGGAGCTGTTTTTT. Residues: CASSLSKRAGLDTGELFF.

The rearrangement uses TRBV7-8 and TRBJ1-6; 7 nucleotides line up with TRBD1. The V segment lost 7 bases and the J segment 10 bases; nucleotides outside the gene matches: 10. Germline V gives CDR1 SGHVS, CDR2 FQNEAQ. This CDR3 has 14 residues. The CDR3, as DNA: TGTGCCAGCACTCCAGGGGGGGCAGGGTCACCCCTCCACTTT. Translation: CASTPGGAGSPLHF.

This sequence joins TRBV30 and TRBJ1-6, with D hard to call. CDR1 is GTSNPN, CDR2 SVGIG, per germline (reference sequence). CDR3 length equals 16 residues. V was clipped by 2 bases and J by 0 bases, with 11 bases between them. This CDR3 is CAWSSDLSSYNSPLHF. The CDR3 coding sequence is TGTGCCTGGAGTTCGGACTTAAGCTCCTATAATTCACCCCTCCACTTT.

The rearrangement links TRBV6-5 to TRBJ1-2, with no clear D. CDR3 length: 16 amino acids. The V gene lost 4 bases and the J gene lost 0 bases, with 15 bases spanning the gap. The germline V gene encodes CDR1 MNHEY and CDR2 SVGAGI. This chain's CDR3 is CASSSARQVANYGYTF. In DNA form, the CDR3 reads TGTGCCAGCAGTTCTGCCCGCCAAGTAGCTAACTATGGCTACACCTTC.

The J gene is TRBJ2-7, the V gene TRBV6-6, with no clear D. Germline-derived CDR1 and CDR2 are MNHNY and SVGAGI (reference sequence). V dropped 5 bases and J dropped 3 bases, with 8 bases sitting between them. There are 12 residues in the CDR3. The DNA of the CDR3 is TGTGCCAGCAGTCAAACCGTCTACGAGCAGTACTTC. Its translation is CASSQTVYEQYF.

The chain has TRBV6-5 and TRBJ1-1; D is ambiguous. V was trimmed by 5 bases and J by 0 bases, leaving 10 bases between them. The CDR3 loop spans 14 amino acids. In germline, CDR1 is MNHEY, CDR2 SVGAGI. The CDR3 DNA reads TGTGCCAGCAGTCCCCCGGGGATGAACACTGAAGCTTTCTTT. This codes for CASSPPGMNTEAFF.

The V and J genes are TRBV7-2 and TRBJ2-2; 11 positions match TRBD2. This CDR3 has 16 amino acids. J was trimmed by 6 bases and V by 5 bases; bases with no gene match: 8. Looked up from germline, CDR1 is SGHTA and CDR2 is FQGNSA. CDR3 amino acids: CASSLLAGGVAGELFF. The DNA for the CDR3 is TGTGCCAGCAGCCTCTTAGCGGGAGGGGTTGCCGGGGAGCTGTTTTTT.

Of note for this clone: One base away lies a much larger clone, so this may be a sequencing read error. Different DNA sequences within this sample yield the same CDR3. The CDR3 coding sequence is TGTGCCAGCAGTCTAAATTACGAGCAGTACTTC. It encodes CASSLNYEQYF. This chain links TRBV28 with TRBJ2-7; D unclear. V lost 5 bases and J 4 bases, leaving 6 bases between the germline ends. There are 11 residues in the CDR3. Per the germline V gene, CDR1 is MDHEN and CDR2 is SYDVKM.

Concerning this clone: Given a much more abundant clone one base away, this may be a read error. The rearrangement uses TRBV29-1 and TRBJ1-2; 8 bases are a match to TRBD1. This CDR3 has 13 amino acids. The V gene's germline CDR1 is SQVTM and CDR2 ANQGSEA. CDR3 in amino acids: CSGVQGTGNGYIF. The CDR3 DNA reads TGCAGCGGTGTCCAAGGGACAGGAAATGGCTACATCTTC. The complete variable domain, with remaining parts taken from reference TRBV29-1 and TRBJ1-2, reads SAVISQKPSRDICQRGTSLTIQCQVDSQVTMMFWYRQQPGQSLTLIATANQGSEATYESGFVIDKFPISRPNLTFSTLTVSNMSPEDSSIYLCSGVQGTGNGYIFGSGTRLTVV.

The chain has TRBV7-3 and TRBJ2-5, with unresolved D. Matching the DNA end better, TRBJ2-7 makes the J call doubtful. Germline V gene lookup returns CDR1 SGHTA and CDR2 FQGTGA. The CDR3 has 14 amino acids. This chain's CDR3 is CASSSLTGPYEQYF. The CDR3 bases are TGTGCCAGCAGCTCGTTGACTGGGCCCTACGAGCAGTACTTC.

This clone was detected ten times or more. V and J are TRBV4-1 and TRBJ1-6; TRBD1 might be the D (6 bases). The V end lost 0 bases, the J end lost 8 bases, and 14 bases lay between the germline ends. This CDR3 spans 16 amino acids. The germline V gene encodes CDR1 MGHRA and CDR2 YSYEKL. CDR3 residues: CASSQDSNRAYSPLHF. Written as DNA, the CDR3 is TGCGCCAGCAGCCAAGATTCTAACAGGGCCTATTCACCCCTCCACTTT.

This chain connects TRBV5-4 to TRBJ2-3; D might be TRBD1 or TRBD2, each matching 7 bases. V was clipped by 6 bases and J by 3 bases, with 14 bases between them. This CDR3 comprises 14 residues. The germline V gene has CDR1 SGHNT and CDR2 YYREEE (reference sequence). The chain's CDR3 is CASTHQGGTDTQYF. DNA for the CDR3: TGTGCCAGCACCCACCAGGGGGGGACAGATACGCAGTATTTT.

This clone appeared many times. The J gene is TRBJ2-7, the V gene TRBV5-1, with D possibly matching TRBD1 (6 bases). V lost 4 bases and J 3 bases, leaving 14 bases between the germline ends. This CDR3 spans 14 amino acids. Germline V CDR1 and CDR2: SGHRS, YFSETQ. This CDR3 reads CASSPQGTNYEQYF. Here the CDR3 DNA reads TGCGCCAGCAGCCCTCAAGGGACAAACTACGAGCAGTACTTC. Full variable domain (missing parts from reference TRBV5-1 and TRBJ2-7): KAGVTQTPRYLIKTRGQQVTLSCSPISGHRSVSWYQQTPGQGLQFLFEYFSETQRNKGNFPGRFSGRQFSNSRSEMNVSTLELGDSALYLCASSPQGTNYEQYFGPGTRLTVT.

This clone was observed a single time. The CDR3 spells CASSFWDRAGNTIYF. As DNA, the CDR3 is TGTGCCAGCAGCTTTTGGGACAGAGCTGGAAACACCATATATTTT. V usage is TRBV11-2 and J usage is TRBJ1-3; 7 bases are a match to TRBD1. The germline CDR1 and CDR2 sequences are SGHAT and FQNNGV. V shed 3 bases and J 2 bases; nucleotides not matched to a gene: 4. The CDR3 contains 15 residues.

This clone has just a few counts. This rearrangement joins TRBV28 to TRBJ2-5; 7 positions agree with TRBD2. CDR1 and CDR2 from the germline V gene are MDHEN and SYDVKM. V gave up 5 bases and J gave up 5 bases; unmatched junction bases: 8. This CDR3 is 14 amino acids long. The CDR3: CASSTLQAGETQYF. CDR3 nucleotides: TGTGCCAGCAGTACTCTACAAGCGGGGGAGACCCAGTACTTC.

J is TRBJ2-1 and V is TRBV27; D is uncertain. The V and J ends lost 5 bases and 3 bases respectively, with 11 bases between them. The germline gives CDR1 MNHEY, CDR2 SMNVEV (reference sequence). There are 14 residues in the CDR3. The CDR3 loop is CASSVGRFYNEQFF. The CDR3 nucleotides are TGTGCCAGCAGTGTAGGACGCTTCTACAATGAGCAGTTCTTC.

A remark on this clone: A read error may be the cause here, since a much bigger clone is one base away. This specimen includes other DNA sequences encoding the same CDR3. The J gene is TRBJ1-2, the V gene TRBV6-5; weak D call: TRBD1 (6 bases). Trimming removed 6 bases from V and 8 bases from J, with 13 bases in between. The CDR3 has 12 residues. The germline V gene encodes CDR1 MNHEY and CDR2 SVGAGI. DNA of the CDR3: TGTGCCAGCAGCCCAACAGGGAACGGCTACACCTTC. Protein product: CASSPTGNGYTF.

The chain is built from TRBV9 and TRBJ2-5; D not certain. Germline CDR1 is SGDLS and CDR2 is YYNGEE. This CDR3 has 15 amino acids. V lost 0 bases to trimming and J lost 4 bases, with 13 bases between them. CDR3 region: CASSVVGSLVETQYF. CDR3 sequence (DNA): TGTGCCAGCAGCGTAGTTGGCTCCTTGGTAGAGACCCAGTACTTC.

The V and J genes are TRBV7-6 and TRBJ2-3; no reliable D call. The CDR3 has 12 residues. Per the germline V gene, CDR1 is SGHVS and CDR2 is FNYEAQ. V was shortened by 5 bases and J by 7 bases, with 10 bases between the two germline ends. CDR3 sequence: CASSQVGNTQYF. The CDR3, as DNA: TGTGCCAGCAGCCAGGTGGGAAATACGCAGTATTTT.

The rearrangement joins TRBV18 to TRBJ2-7; unclear D gene. Trimming took 2 bases from V and 9 from J, leaving 14 bases between them. Germline lookup yields CDR1 KGHSH and CDR2 LQKENI. This CDR3 region has 13 residues. CDR3 protein: CASSPNLEPRQYF. CDR3 sequence (DNA): TGTGCCAGCTCACCAAACTTGGAACCAAGGCAGTACTTC.

The sample holds many counts of this clone. This chain joins TRBV25-1 and TRBJ2-5; 10 bases are a match to TRBD1. The CDR3 length is 14 residues. CDR1 MGHDK and CDR2 SYGVNS come from the germline V gene. After removal of 5 bases from V and 4 bases from J, the junction contained 4 bases not matched to a gene. The CDR3 nucleotides are TGTGCCAGCAGTACATGGACAGGGGGAGAGACCCAGTACTTC. Its protein is CASSTWTGGETQYF.

V gene TRBV19 combines with J gene TRBJ2-3, with 8 bases fitting TRBD2. Germline CDR1 LNHDA, CDR2 SQIVND (reference sequence). The ends lost 6 bases at V and 6 bases at J; junction bases unmatched: 8. The CDR3 has 14 residues. The CDR3 DNA follows: TGTGCCAGTAGCACTAGCGGAGGAGGGGATACGCAGTATTTT. This gives the protein CASSTSGGGDTQYF.

The chain couples TRBV7-9 to TRBJ1-1; 7 bases fit TRBD1. The CDR3 runs to 17 residues. The junction had 14 bases not matched to a gene; V was cut back by 6 bases and J by 1 base. The germline V gene has CDR1 SEHNR and CDR2 FQNEAQ (reference sequence). CDR3 DNA sequence: TGTGCCAGCAGACTGAGATCTTCGGGACAGAAGAACACTGAAGCTTTCTTT. Amino acids: CASRLRSSGQKNTEAFF.

The chain links TRBV5-1 to TRBJ1-6; TRBD1 might be the D (5 bases). Trimming pared 0 bases from V and 10 bases from J, leaving 14 bases between. In germline, CDR1 is SGHRS, CDR2 YFSETQ. The CDR3 has 15 residues. As DNA, the CDR3 is TGCGCCAGCAGCTTGGCCCGGGACTCAGGGTCACCCCTCCACTTT. It codes for CASSLARDSGSPLHF. The full variable domain, with the rest looked up from reference TRBV5-1 and TRBJ1-6, is KAGVTQTPRYLIKTRGQQVTLSCSPISGHRSVSWYQQTPGQGLQFLFEYFSETQRNKGNFPGRFSGRQFSNSRSEMNVSTLELGDSALYLCASSLARDSGSPLHFGNGTRLTVT.

This sequence joins TRBV5-4 and TRBJ1-3, with 12 bases aligning to TRBD1. The trim removed 5 bases at V and 0 bases at J, leaving 9 bases unmatched. The CDR3 length is 18 residues. The germline V gene has CDR1 SGHNT and CDR2 YYREEE (reference sequence). This CDR3 reads CASSAGTGGTYSGNTIYF. The CDR3 bases are TGTGCCAGCAGTGCCGGGACAGGGGGCACTTACTCTGGAAACACCATATATTTT.

The rearrangement joins TRBV6-5 to TRBJ2-2; D call uncertain. There are 15 residues in the CDR3. Germline-derived CDR1 and CDR2 are MNHEY and SVGAGI. V was pared by 0 bases and J by 4 bases, with 9 bases between. The CDR3 DNA follows: TGTGCCAGCAGTTACTCGATGTCGGGCACCGGGGAGCTGTTTTTT. Encoded protein: CASSYSMSGTGELFF.

The chain carries TRBV5-1 and TRBJ1-5; 11 bases match TRBD1. CDR3 length equals 15 residues. Unmatched junction bases numbered 7, after V lost 4 bases and J lost 7 bases. Germline CDR1 reads SGHRS; CDR2 reads YFSETQ. CDR3 sequence (DNA): TGCGCCAGCAGCCCCGGACAGGGGGCAGGACAGCCCCAGCATTTT. Its protein product is CASSPGQGAGQPQHF. The whole variable domain, remainder taken from reference TRBV5-1 and TRBJ1-5, is KAGVTQTPRYLIKTRGQQVTLSCSPISGHRSVSWYQQTPGQGLQFLFEYFSETQRNKGNFPGRFSGRQFSNSRSEMNVSTLELGDSALYLCASSPGQGAGQPQHFGDGTRLSIL.